Detailed here is one T cell receptor beta chain. The antigen is unknown. Libraries were prepared by immunoSEQ multiplex PCR; TCRdb keeps only in-frame clonotypes and omits some of them. The repertoire consists of tens of thousands of clones, with approximately 87% occurring once and the leading ten covering about 1.6%. The data were taken from a study of a mutant IDH1 vaccine in newly diagnosed glioma. CDR3 length: 13 amino acids. V lost 6 bases and J 1 base, leaving 13 bases between the germline ends. The germline V gene has CDR1 SQVTM and CDR2 ANQGSEA. As for time point: week 35, safety follow-up. One vaccine dose held 300 ug of mutant IDH1 20-mer peptide and came with topical imiquimod.

This clonotype was obtained from a middle-aged man with glioma. The source was PBMCs, collected from a glioma patient whose treatment included an IDH1 peptide vaccine. The gene calls are TRBV29-1 and TRBJ2-7; D remains ambiguous. CDR3 protein: CSVTGPHSYEQYF. The CDR3 bases are TGCAGCGTGACCGGGCCCCATTCCTACGAGCAGTACTTC.